These 21 T cell receptor beta chains share one sample of origin, sequenced in a study of cytomegalovirus exposure and HLA in healthy donors. 60 Vbeta and 13 Jbeta primers were used in PCR. Measured with immunoSEQ multiplex PCR; TCRdb has only the in-frame clones, and not every one. In the table there are approximately 190,000 clones, just under 70% of which are singletons. The sample taken for sequencing was PBMCs. These receptors all come from a man in his forties or fifties in good health and CMV-seropositive.

The chain links TRBV5-8 to TRBJ1-6; 8 bases are shared with TRBD1. The CDR3 contains 19 residues. Germline trimming cut 4 bases from V and 0 bases from J; bases unmatched to any gene: 12. Germline loops: CDR1 SGHTS, CDR2 YDEGEE. CDR3 protein: CASSPGQGGSISYNSPLHF. The CDR3 DNA is TGTGCCAGCAGCCCCGGACAGGGAGGTTCTATCTCCTATAATTCACCCCTCCACTTT.

The sample holds a few counts of this clone. The CDR3 DNA reads as TGTGCCAGCAGTGAATTAACAGGGGGGAGCGGGGAGCTGTTTTTT. Amino acids: CASSELTGGSGELFF. The chain combines TRBV2 with TRBJ2-2; 8 bases match TRBD1. V shed 2 bases and J 7 bases; nucleotides not matched to a gene: 6. This CDR3 spans 15 amino acids. CDR1 is SNHLY, CDR2 FYNNEI, per germline.

The DNA of the CDR3 is TGTGCCAGCAGCGAATATCGGACTAGGTTGGTGACCGGGGAGCTGTTTTTT. Residues: CASSEYRTRLVTGELFF. This sequence joins TRBV2 and TRBJ2-2; 7 nucleotides line up with TRBD2. The CDR3 totals 17 residues. Germline CDR1 and CDR2: SNHLY and FYNNEI. The ends lost 6 bases at V and 5 bases at J; junction bases unmatched: 15. Full variable domain (rest looked up from reference TRBV2 and TRBJ2-2): EPEVTQTPSHQVTQMGQEVILRCVPISNHLYFYWYRQILGQKVEFLVSFYNNEISEKSEIFDDQFSVERPDGSNFTLKIRSTKLEDSAMYFCASSEYRTRLVTGELFFGEGSRLTVL.

The sample holds a few counts of this clone. The chain has TRBV6-5 and TRBJ2-5; 7 positions agree with TRBD1. The CDR3 consists of 13 residues. V lost 6 bases to trimming and J lost 2 bases; unmatched junction nucleotides: 3. Germline V lookup: CDR1 MNHEY, CDR2 SVGAGI. The CDR3 loop is CASRGQTQETQYF. For the CDR3, the DNA is TGTGCCAGCAGGGGACAGACACAAGAGACCCAGTACTTC.

This clone was seen once. This same CDR3 is encoded by further DNA sequences in the sample. The J gene is TRBJ2-1, the V gene TRBV28, with TRBD2 matching over 7 bases. Germline V gene lookup returns CDR1 MDHEN and CDR2 SYDVKM. The CDR3 has 16 amino acids. V lost 5 bases to trimming and J lost 5 bases; unmatched junction nucleotides: 12. The CDR3 reads CASSRAGLEYHNEQFF. CDR3 nucleotide sequence: TGTGCCAGCAGTCGCGCCGGACTAGAATACCACAATGAGCAGTTCTTC.

The V call is TRBV7-9, the J call TRBJ1-5; D is unclear. The V and J ends lost 4 bases and 7 bases respectively, with 14 bases between them. The CDR3 contains 14 residues. Germline V gene data show CDR1 as SEHNR and CDR2 as FQNEAQ (reference sequence). The CDR3 DNA sequence: TGTGCCAGCAGCTCCTTAGCGGGGAACCAGCCCCAGCATTTT. Protein sequence: CASSSLAGNQPQHF.

The gene calls are TRBV13 and TRBJ2-4, with D possibly TRBD1 on 6 matching bases. V was shortened by 5 bases and J by 7 bases, with 15 bases between the two germline ends. The CDR3 covers 14 residues. CDR1 and CDR2 from the germline V gene are PRHDT and FYEKMQ (reference sequence). In DNA, the CDR3 is TGTGCCAGCAGCGTTCGGACAGTGGGTAACATTCAGTACTTC. Residues: CASSVRTVGNIQYF.

This chain links TRBV7-6 with TRBJ2-3, with D unclear. The length of the CDR3 is 13 residues. Germline values: CDR1 SGHVS, CDR2 FNYEAQ. V was clipped by 1 base and J by 4 bases, with 6 bases between them. The CDR3 here is CASSLGVADTQYF. DNA for the CDR3: TGTGCCAGCAGCTTAGGAGTTGCAGATACGCAGTATTTT. The full variable domain, completed using reference TRBV7-6 and TRBJ2-3, is GAGVSQSPRYKVTKRGQDVALRCDPISGHVSLYWYRQALGQGPEFLTYFNYEAQQDKSGLPNDRFSAERPEGSISTLTIQRTEQRDSAMYRCASSLGVADTQYFGPGTRLTVL.

The CDR3 loop reads CASRETGPNYGYTF. CDR3 bases: TGTGCCAGCAGGGAGACAGGCCCTAACTATGGCTACACCTTC. This chain connects TRBV6-1 to TRBJ1-2; perhaps TRBD1 as D (6 bases). This CDR3 has 14 residues. V was pared by 6 bases and J by 0 bases, with 11 bases between. Germline V gene sequence: CDR1 MNHNS, CDR2 SASEGT.

The chain couples TRBV14 to TRBJ1-4; the match to TRBD1 covers 9 bases. V lost 2 bases, J lost 8 bases, and 6 bases stayed unmatched. The CDR3 contains 15 residues. Germline V lookup: CDR1 SGHDN, CDR2 FVKESK. Written as DNA, the CDR3 is TGTGCCAGCAGCCAACCACAGGGGGCAAGAGAAAAACTGTTTTTT. It encodes CASSQPQGAREKLFF. Drawing the rest from reference TRBV14 and TRBJ1-4, the complete variable domain is EAGVTQFPSHSVIEKGQTVTLRCDPISGHDNLYWYRRVMGKEIKFLLHFVKESKQDESGMPNNRFLAERTGGTYSTLKVQPAELEDSGVYFCASSQPQGAREKLFFGSGTQLSVL.

Only one count was recorded for this clone. The chain recombines TRBV27 with TRBJ2-1; D not certain. The germline gives CDR1 MNHEY, CDR2 SMNVEV (reference sequence). This CDR3 region has 15 residues. V was pared by 2 bases and J by 8 bases, with 16 bases between. In DNA form, the CDR3 reads TGTGCCAGCAGTTTAATCGTCCAGTCTCGGGATGAGCAGTTCTTC. Encoded protein: CASSLIVQSRDEQFF.

The rearrangement uses TRBV7-9 and TRBJ1-1, with D possibly TRBD1 on 5 matching bases. This CDR3 is built from 15 residues. Trimming left V 3 bases short and J 3 bases short, with 14 bases between. From germline, CDR1 is SEHNR and CDR2 FQNEAQ (reference sequence). In DNA form, the CDR3 reads TGTGCCAGCAGCTTCTTATCCAGGGTGGACACTGAAGCTTTCTTT. Translation gives CASSFLSRVDTEAFF.

The gene calls are TRBV6-1 and TRBJ2-2, with D perhaps matching TRBD1 (5 bases). This CDR3 comprises 15 residues. CDR1 is MNHNS, CDR2 SASEGT, per germline. V was cut by 6 bases and J by 4 bases, with 15 bases left in between. CDR3 region: CASRMDTVATGELFF. CDR3 DNA: TGTGCCAGCAGAATGGACACCGTGGCCACCGGGGAGCTGTTTTTT.

The chain uses TRBV19 and TRBJ1-5, with a tentative D call TRBD1 (6 bases). CDR1 and CDR2 (germline): LNHDA, SQIVND (reference sequence). The CDR3 is 17 residues long. The V end lost 0 bases, the J end lost 7 bases, and 19 bases lay between the germline ends. This chain's CDR3 is CASSIDHGTTVGQPQHF. In nucleotides, the CDR3 is TGTGCCAGTAGTATAGATCACGGGACAACAGTGGGGCAGCCCCAGCATTTT. The full variable domain, with the rest looked up from reference TRBV19 and TRBJ1-5, is DGGITQSPKYLFRKEGQNVTLSCEQNLNHDAMYWYRQDPGQGLRLIYYSQIVNDFQKGDIAEGYSVSREKKESFPLTVTSAQKNPTAFYLCASSIDHGTTVGQPQHFGDGTRLSIL.

This clone was seen a few times. The chain combines TRBV2 with TRBJ1-1, with a possible D match to TRBD1 (6 bases). CDR3 length: 12 amino acids. Germline CDR1 is SNHLY and CDR2 is FYNNEI. V gave up 10 bases and J gave up 0 bases, with 9 bases separating them. The CDR3 DNA sequence: TGTGCCACGGACAGAATGAACACTGAAGCTTTCTTT. The encoded protein is CATDRMNTEAFF. The full variable domain, in which reference TRBV2 and TRBJ1-1 provide the parts outside the CDR3, is EPEVTQTPSHQVTQMGQEVILRCVPISNHLYFYWYRQILGQKVEFLVSFYNNEISEKSEIFDDQFSVERPDGSNFTLKIRSTKLEDSAMYFCATDRMNTEAFFGQGTRLTVV.

The chain has TRBV9 and TRBJ2-1; 10 bases match TRBD2. Per the germline V gene, CDR1 is SGDLS and CDR2 is YYNGEE. Trimming cost V 0 bases and J 1 base; bases outside gene matches: 4. The CDR3 is 17 amino acids. The CDR3 region has the DNA TGTGCCAGCAGCGTAGGCAGCGGGGGGGCGTCCTACAATGAGCAGTTCTTC. Protein product: CASSVGSGGASYNEQFF.

V usage is TRBV4-1 and J usage is TRBJ2-5, with D maybe TRBD1 (6 bases). Per the germline V gene, CDR1 is MGHRA and CDR2 is YSYEKL. The CDR3 is made up of 14 amino acids. The germline V and J ends were trimmed by 4 bases and 7 bases, with 16 bases remaining between them. DNA for the CDR3: TGCGCCAGCAGCCCGCCAGATTCGACAGGGACCCAGTACTTC. It is translated as CASSPPDSTGTQYF.

This chain connects TRBV7-8 to TRBJ2-5, with a possible D match to TRBD2 (6 bases). The V gene lost 1 base and the J gene lost 3 bases, with 18 bases spanning the gap. CDR3 size: 17 residues. Per germline, CDR1 SGHVS and CDR2 FQNEAQ. The CDR3 sequence is CASSLGPRGSEEETQYF. CDR3 DNA: TGTGCCAGCAGCTTAGGGCCTCGGGGGTCGGAGGAAGAGACCCAGTACTTC.

The rearrangement joins TRBV7-9 to TRBJ2-7; TRBD2 matches at 9 bases. The CDR3 contains 15 residues. Germline CDR1 and CDR2: SEHNR and FQNEAQ (reference sequence). V lost 6 bases and J lost 4; bases outside the gene matches: 10. The DNA for the CDR3 is TGTGCCAGCAGTCCGGGGGGCGGGGGGGCTTACGAGCAGTACTTC. Amino acid sequence: CASSPGGGGAYEQYF.

The chain links TRBV7-3 to TRBJ2-1, with 8 bases fitting TRBD2. This CDR3 has 15 residues. Germline V gives CDR1 SGHTA, CDR2 FQGTGA. The junction had 7 bases not matched to a gene; V was cut back by 5 bases and J by 4 bases. Here the CDR3 reads CASSVGGASYNEQFF. As DNA, the CDR3 is TGTGCCAGCAGCGTCGGGGGGGCCAGTTACAATGAGCAGTTCTTC.

This chain joins TRBV2 and TRBJ2-1; no reliable D call. Germline values: CDR1 SNHLY, CDR2 FYNNEI. The V end lost 6 bases, the J end lost 5 bases, and 5 bases lay between the germline ends. This CDR3 region has 11 residues. The chain's CDR3 is CASRTNNEQFF. The CDR3 nucleotides read TGTGCCAGCAGGACAAACAATGAGCAGTTCTTC. The full variable domain, completed using reference TRBV2 and TRBJ2-1, is EPEVTQTPSHQVTQMGQEVILRCVPISNHLYFYWYRQILGQKVEFLVSFYNNEISEKSEIFDDQFSVERPDGSNFTLKIRSTKLEDSAMYFCASRTNNEQFFGPGTRLTVL.